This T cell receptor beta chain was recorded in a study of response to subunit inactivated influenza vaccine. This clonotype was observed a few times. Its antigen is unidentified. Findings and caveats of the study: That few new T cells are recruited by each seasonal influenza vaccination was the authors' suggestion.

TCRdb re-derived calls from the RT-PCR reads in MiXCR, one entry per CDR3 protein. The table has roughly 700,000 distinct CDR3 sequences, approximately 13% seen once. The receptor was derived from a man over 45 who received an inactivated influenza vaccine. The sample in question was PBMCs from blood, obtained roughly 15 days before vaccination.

The DNA for the CDR3 is TGTGCCAGCAGCGCCGGACAGGGAGAAACCGGGGAGCTGTTTTTT. This sequence encodes CASSAGQGETGELFF. The J gene is TRBJ2-2, the V gene TRBV11-3; TRBD1 matches 8 bases. Germline assignment: CDR1 SGHNT and CDR2 YENEEA. The CDR3 has 15 residues. V lost 5 bases and J lost 5; bases outside the gene matches: 7.